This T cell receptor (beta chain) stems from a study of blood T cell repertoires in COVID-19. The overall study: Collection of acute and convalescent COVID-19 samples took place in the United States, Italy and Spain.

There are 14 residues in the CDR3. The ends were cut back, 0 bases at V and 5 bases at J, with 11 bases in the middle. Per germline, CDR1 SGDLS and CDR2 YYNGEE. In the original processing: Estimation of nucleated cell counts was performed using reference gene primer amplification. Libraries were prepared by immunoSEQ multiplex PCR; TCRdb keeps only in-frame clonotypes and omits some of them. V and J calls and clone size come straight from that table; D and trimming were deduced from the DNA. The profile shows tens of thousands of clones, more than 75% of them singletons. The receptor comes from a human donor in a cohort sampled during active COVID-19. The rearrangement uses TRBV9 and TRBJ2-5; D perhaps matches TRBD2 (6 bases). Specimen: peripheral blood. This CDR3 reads CASSVAPGSETQYF. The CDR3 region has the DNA TGTGCCAGCAGCGTAGCCCCCGGGAGCGAGACCCAGTACTTC.